This passage covers 17 T cell receptor beta chains from one sample sequenced in a study of post-analysis software for immune sequencing data. General study findings and limits: Patients carried a handful of TRBV segments more frequently than controls did, and TRBV5-6, TRBV5-1 and TRBV20-1 were among them.

Their antigens are not known. Built from TCR beta cDNA, the libraries had unique molecular identifiers in them. TCRdb independently ran MiXCR on the PCR reads; one entry per CDR3 protein. Among 750,000 to 950,000 distinct CDR3 sequences listed, about 45% were seen once. Sequencing input: blood. The source of these receptors is a girl aged 10 to 17 with multiple sclerosis.

This sequence joins TRBV4-2 and TRBJ2-5; 8 bases are a match to TRBD1. Germline loops: CDR1 LGHNA, CDR2 YNFKEQ. The trim removed 3 bases at V and 5 bases at J, leaving 14 bases unmatched. The CDR3 runs 17 residues. The CDR3 nucleotides read TGTGCCAGCAGCCATCTACAGGGGGACAGCCGCGGGGAGACCCAGTACTTC. The encoded protein is CASSHLQGDSRGETQYF.

This clonotype was seen ten or more times. The chain's CDR3 is CASSFLGNSYEQYF. In nucleotides, the CDR3 is TGTGCCAGCAGTTTCTTGGGCAATTCCTACGAGCAGTACTTC. The chain uses TRBV27 and TRBJ2-7; D remains unclear. The CDR3 length is 14 residues. Trimming left V 3 bases short and J 1 base short, with 10 bases between. Per the germline V gene, CDR1 is MNHEY and CDR2 is SMNVEV (reference sequence).

The genes are TRBV29-1 and TRBJ2-1; TRBD1 matches at 10 bases. Germline V lookup: CDR1 SQVTM, CDR2 ANQGSEA. The CDR3 loop spans 15 amino acids. V shed 5 bases, J shed 8 bases, and the junction held 12 bases outside the gene matches. DNA of the CDR3: TGCAGCGTTTTTTCCGGGACAGGGGCCCCACATGAGCAGTTCTTC. Residues: CSVFSGTGAPHEQFF.

V is TRBV7-2 and J is TRBJ1-5, with D possibly being TRBD1 (6 bases). V was cut by 5 bases and J by 4 bases, with 18 bases left in between. The CDR3 extends over 16 amino acids. Germline CDR1 SGHTA, CDR2 FQGNSA. CDR3 region: CASSRMGGTVNQPQHF. In DNA form, the CDR3 reads TGTGCCAGCAGCCGAATGGGGGGCACCGTAAATCAGCCCCAGCATTTT.

The genes are TRBV29-1 and TRBJ1-2; no reliable D call. The V end lost 0 bases, the J end lost 1 base, and 9 bases lay between the germline ends. CDR1 and CDR2 from the germline V gene are SQVTM and ANQGSEA. CDR3 length equals 14 residues. CDR3 protein: CSVEDPGVNYGYTF. In nucleotides, the CDR3 is TGCAGCGTTGAAGATCCCGGGGTTAACTATGGCTACACCTTC. The full variable domain, rest sourced from reference TRBV29-1 and TRBJ1-2, is SAVISQKPSRDICQRGTSLTIQCQVDSQVTMMFWYRQQPGQSLTLIATANQGSEATYESGFVIDKFPISRPNLTFSTLTVSNMSPEDSSIYLCSVEDPGVNYGYTFGSGTRLTVV.

The genes are TRBV5-5 and TRBJ1-2, with D maybe TRBD1 (5 bases). CDR1 and CDR2 from the germline V gene are SGHKS and YYEKEE (reference sequence). The CDR3 consists of 14 residues. V dropped 4 bases and J dropped 5 bases, with 15 bases sitting between them. The CDR3 DNA reads as TGTGCCAGCAGCCCGACGGAGGGGCAGTATGGCTACACCTTC. Its protein product is CASSPTEGQYGYTF.

V is TRBV7-3 and J is TRBJ2-3; 7 bases are shared with TRBD2. The germline CDR1 and CDR2 sequences are SGHTA and FQGTGA. CDR3 length: 15 residues. The J segment lost 3 bases and the V segment lost 2 bases, leaving 5 bases of the junction unmatched. Here the CDR3 reads CASSLYAGETDTQYF. CDR3 sequence (DNA): TGTGCCAGCAGCTTATATGCGGGGGAGACAGATACGCAGTATTTT. The full variable domain, rest sourced from reference TRBV7-3 and TRBJ2-3, is GAGVSQTPSNKVTEKGKYVELRCDPISGHTALYWYRQSLGQGPEFLIYFQGTGAADDSGLPNDRFFAVRPEGSVSTLKIQRTERGDSAVYLCASSLYAGETDTQYFGPGTRLTVL.

This chain links TRBV18 with TRBJ1-3; D is perhaps TRBD1 (5 bases). Germline loops: CDR1 KGHSH, CDR2 LQKENI. Deletions cut 1 base from V and 0 bases from J, with 10 bases between. The CDR3 is made up of 16 amino acids. CDR3 coding DNA: TGTGCCAGCTCACCACGGGACCCGCCCTCTGGAAACACCATATATTTT. Encoded protein: CASSPRDPPSGNTIYF.

The V gene is TRBV18, the J gene TRBJ1-4; 7 bases are a match to TRBD1. J gave up 2 bases and V 3 bases, and 6 bases lay outside the gene matches. The CDR3 covers 16 residues. Looked up from germline, CDR1 is KGHSH and CDR2 is LQKENI. The CDR3 DNA follows: TGTGCCAGCTCACCGACCACGGGACAGACTAATGAAAAACTGTTTTTT. This sequence encodes CASSPTTGQTNEKLFF.

The V gene is TRBV4-3, the J gene TRBJ2-7; D is undetermined. The CDR3 covers 16 residues. Germline assignment: CDR1 LGHNA and CDR2 YSLEER. Between the trimmed V and J ends, which lost 0 bases and 3 bases, there was a span of 15 bases. CDR3 nucleotides: TGCGCCAGCAGCCAAGAATGGGATCACCTCGTCTACGAGCAGTACTTC. Its translation: CASSQEWDHLVYEQYF.

This sequence joins TRBV12-3 or TRBV12-4 and TRBJ2-1, with no clear D. This CDR3 region has 11 residues. Between the trimmed V and J ends, which lost 6 bases and 8 bases, there was a span of 8 bases. CDR3 sequence: CASSVRDEQFF. The DNA for the CDR3 is TGTGCCAGCAGCGTCCGCGATGAGCAGTTCTTC.

The chain recombines TRBV20-1 with TRBJ2-3; 12 bases match TRBD2. Germline lookup yields CDR1 DFQATT and CDR2 SNEGSKA (reference sequence). The CDR3 length is 17 residues. V lost 3 bases, J lost 6 bases, and 13 bases stayed unmatched. Here the CDR3 reads CSASTLRGLAGSDTQYF. The CDR3 nucleotides read TGCAGTGCTAGTACCTTAAGGGGACTAGCGGGCAGCGATACGCAGTATTTT.

The chain employs TRBV9 and TRBJ2-5; D is uncertain. Germline V CDR1 and CDR2: SGDLS, YYNGEE. The CDR3 is 15 amino acids. Between the trimmed V and J ends, which lost 4 bases and 4 bases, there was a span of 17 bases. The CDR3 region is CASSYGGNTGETQYF. For the CDR3, the DNA is TGTGCCAGCAGCTACGGTGGCAACACGGGAGAGACCCAGTACTTC.

The chain recombines TRBV7-2 with TRBJ1-2; D unclear. The CDR3 loop spans 15 amino acids. The germline V gene encodes CDR1 SGHTA and CDR2 FQGNSA. Trimming removed 1 base at V and 0 bases at J, with 9 bases between. This CDR3 is CASSLGTAANYGYTF. The CDR3 DNA reads as TGTGCCAGCAGCTTAGGGACCGCAGCTAACTATGGCTACACCTTC.

The V and J genes are TRBV5-1 and TRBJ2-7; 8 nucleotides agree with TRBD1. V lost 0 bases, J lost 0 bases, and 5 bases stayed unmatched. This CDR3 comprises 16 residues. Germline V gene data show CDR1 as SGHRS and CDR2 as YFSETQ. The CDR3 region is CASSLGAGGISYEQYF. CDR3 bases: TGCGCCAGCAGCTTGGGGGCAGGGGGCATCTCCTACGAGCAGTACTTC.

The chain carries TRBV20-1 and TRBJ2-1; 9 positions agree with TRBD1. V was clipped by 4 bases and J by 5 bases; unmatched bases: 3. Per germline, CDR1 DFQATT and CDR2 SNEGSKA (reference sequence). The CDR3 sequence is 13 residues long. DNA of the CDR3: TGCAGTGCTACCGGGACAGGGAACAATGAGCAGTTCTTC. It yields the protein CSATGTGNNEQFF.

V is TRBV20-1 and J is TRBJ2-7; unclear D gene. The ends were cut back, 3 bases at V and 2 bases at J, with 11 bases in the middle. CDR3 length: 13 amino acids. From germline, CDR1 is DFQATT and CDR2 SNEGSKA (reference sequence). DNA of the CDR3: TGCAGTGCTAGGGACGATTCACCCTACGAGCAGTACTTC. It encodes CSARDDSPYEQYF.